In this sample, the clone carrying this T cell receptor (beta chain) turned up many times. As yet, its antigen is unknown. The sample comes from a study of spatial heterogeneity in lung cancer. Study details: The study consistently detected more beta-chain than alpha-chain sequences. Broader study findings: Ubiquitous, expanded tumor-derived TCRs were more frequently observed in blood at resection than at follow-up.

Every molecule of TCR cDNA had its own unique molecular identifier. TCRdb independently ran MiXCR on the 5' RACE reads; one entry per CDR3 protein. Altogether about 23,000 distinct CDR3 sequences are present, about 3.3% being singletons, with the ten largest covering 29%. Stated time point: sample taken at primary tumor resection. Whole RNA came from tumor, nontumor lung or frozen PBMC and was sequenced without being sorted. The donor population consisted of approximately 68 patients with untreated, early-stage non-small cell lung cancer. This CDR3 is 14 amino acids long. Trimming took off 0 bases at V and 2 bases at J, with 6 bases between the two ends. Looked up from germline, CDR1 is SGDLS and CDR2 is YYNGEE.

This TCR derives from a female donor with early-stage non-small cell lung cancer. Specimen: PBMCs, collected at surgery. V gene TRBV9 combines with J gene TRBJ2-1; D gene uncertain. This CDR3 is CASSVVSTYNEQFF. Here the CDR3 DNA reads TGTGCCAGCAGCGTAGTTAGCACCTACAATGAGCAGTTCTTC.